This T cell receptor (beta chain) originates from a study of cytomegalovirus exposure and HLA in healthy donors. CDR1 is MNHNS, CDR2 SASEGT, per germline. This CDR3 contains 14 residues. Trimming cost V 3 bases and J 6 bases, with 15 bases left between them. Of note for this clone: Its antigen is currently unknown.

With 60 Vbeta and 13 Jbeta primers, the PCR was carried out. The method was immunoSEQ multiplex PCR; TCRdb's version includes in-frame clones alone and lacks a portion of them. The sample records roughly 98,000 clones, about 78% being singletons. General study results and limits: The study listed roughly 150 cytomegalovirus-associated TCR beta chains.

The chain combines TRBV6-1 with TRBJ2-7; perhaps TRBD2 as D (7 bases). The sequenced sample was PBMCs. The TCR originated in a man in his forties in good health and CMV-seronegative. For the CDR3, the DNA is TGTGCCAGCAGTGAGACTGGACAGCGGGGCGAGCAGTACTTC. It yields the protein CASSETGQRGEQYF.